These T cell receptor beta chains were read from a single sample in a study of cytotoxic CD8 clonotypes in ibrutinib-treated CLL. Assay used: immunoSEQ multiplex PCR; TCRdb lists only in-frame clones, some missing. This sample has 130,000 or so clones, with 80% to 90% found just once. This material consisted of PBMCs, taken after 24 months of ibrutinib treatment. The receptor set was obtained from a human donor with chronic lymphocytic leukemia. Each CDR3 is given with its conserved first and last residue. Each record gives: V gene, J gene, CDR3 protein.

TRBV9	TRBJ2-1	CASSVPEHGRESYNEQFF
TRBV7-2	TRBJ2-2	CASSFPFATSTGELFF
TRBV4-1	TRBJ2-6	CASSHTGGPGANVLTF
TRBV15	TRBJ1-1	CATSNVYGQRNTEAFF
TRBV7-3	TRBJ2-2	CASSPASGVTGELFF
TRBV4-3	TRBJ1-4	CASSQDYVLNEKLFF
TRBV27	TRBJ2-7	CASTLEGTGTYEQYF
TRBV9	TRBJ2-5	CASSVGGPQETQYF
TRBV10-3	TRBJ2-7	CATQASGGTYEQYF
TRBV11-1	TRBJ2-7	CASSNTGNEQYF
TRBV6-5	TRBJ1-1	CASTPGQLGRGAFF
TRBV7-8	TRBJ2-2	CASSPGTANTGELFF
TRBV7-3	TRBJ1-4	CASGTPWLTPSPTGTNEKLFF
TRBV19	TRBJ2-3	CASSSVETDTQYF
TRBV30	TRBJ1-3	CAWSPETVGNTIYF
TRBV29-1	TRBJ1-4	CSVVGTLSEKLFF
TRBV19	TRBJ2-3	CASSIVASGSIADTQYF
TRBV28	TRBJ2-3	CASSPHRQGADTQYF
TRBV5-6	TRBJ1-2	CASSLGGTSRYTF
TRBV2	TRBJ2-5	CASSLLAGGPRETQYF
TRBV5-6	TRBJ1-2	CASGREGRPYGYTF
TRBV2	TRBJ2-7	CASTPEGDTSYEQYF
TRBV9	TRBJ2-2	CASSWKNTGELFF
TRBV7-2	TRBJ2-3	CASSLVGGLLTDTQYF
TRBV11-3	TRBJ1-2	CASSKTEGNGYTF
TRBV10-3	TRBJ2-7	CAISANGLVGEQYF
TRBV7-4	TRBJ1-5	CASSLNQPQHF
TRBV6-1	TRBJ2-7	CASNRQLNIAYEQYF
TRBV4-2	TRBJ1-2	CASSQGVTGVAYYGYTF
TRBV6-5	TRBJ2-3	CASSAADTQYF
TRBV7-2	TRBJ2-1	CASSPHGARGEQFF
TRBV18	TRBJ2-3	CASSPPWRENGNTQYF
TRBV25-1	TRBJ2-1	CASSPHRADTYNEQFF
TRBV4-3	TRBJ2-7	CASSQDRPGRQYF
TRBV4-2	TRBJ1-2	CASSQDQNRPGYTF
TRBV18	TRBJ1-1	CASSPLTGANTEAFF
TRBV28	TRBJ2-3	CASTPGKDTQYF
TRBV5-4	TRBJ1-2	CASSPGQGLYGYTF
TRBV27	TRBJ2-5	CASSFGQGGGETQYF
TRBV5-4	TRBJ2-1	CASHLAKNEQFF